A selection of T cell receptor beta chains follows, all from one sample in a study of T cell responses to AZD1222 COVID-19 vaccine. The protocol was immunoSEQ multiplex PCR, while the TCRdb copy is restricted to in-frame clones and leaves out a portion. Among about 100,000 clones listed, roughly 92% were seen once. The source material was peripheral blood, sampled 28 days after the second AZD1222 dose. These receptors were taken from an adult who received the AZD1222 COVID-19 vaccine. Both conserved end residues are part of each CDR3. D genes are given only for firm matches. Rows may omit the clone size; those that give it use once, few, many or a size class.

v_call	clone_size	j_call	d_call	cdr3_nt	cdr3_aa
TRBV30	-	TRBJ2-7	-	TGTGCCTGGACCTCCGGGCCCTACGAGCAGTACTTC	CAWTSGPYEQYF
TRBV28	-	TRBJ1-3	-	TGTGCCAGCAGCCCCTCCGAGCTCTCCGGAAACACCATATATTTT	CASSPSELSGNTIYF
TRBV5-8	-	TRBJ1-1	-	TGTGCCAGCAGCTTCTTCCTTCCGGGTCTAAGAACTGAAGCTTTCTTT	CASSFFLPGLRTEAFF
TRBV28	-	TRBJ2-1	TRBD2	TGTGCTACTCCGGGACTAGCGGGAGTCAATGAGCAGTTCTTC	CATPGLAGVNEQFF
TRBV9	-	TRBJ2-7	-	TGTGCCAGCAGCGTAGCTCAGAAAGGGACCGAGCAGTACTTC	CASSVAQKGTEQYF
TRBV7-3	once	TRBJ1-4	-	TGTGCCAGCAGCCCAAGGGTGAGTGAGTCGGAAAAACTGTTTTTT	CASSPRVSESEKLFF
TRBV10-3	-	TRBJ2-7	TRBD2	TGTGCCTCCTCACCTGGGACTACAAGCTCCTACGAGCAGTACTTC	CASSPGTTSSYEQYF
TRBV7-9	-	TRBJ2-3	-	TGTGCCAGCATAGGTGGGGCAGACACAGATACGCAGTATTTT	CASIGGADTDTQYF
TRBV11-2	once	TRBJ2-7	TRBD2	TGTGCCAGCAGCCTCCGACTAGCGGGAGCCTACGAGCAGTACTTC	CASSLRLAGAYEQYF
TRBV5-5	-	TRBJ2-7	-	TGTGCCAGCAGCTTGTCGGGGTACGAGCAGTACTTC	CASSLSGYEQYF
TRBV6-1	-	TRBJ1-1	-	TGTGCCAGCAGTGAACAGGGTGGGGGGACTGAAGCTTTCTTT	CASSEQGGGTEAFF